Sequencing of this T cell receptor beta chain was carried out in a study of beta chain features in type 1 diabetes. General study points: Across patients, naive, central memory and Treg TCRB repertoires exhibited apparently greater similarity than was observed across healthy donors. Across all four CD4+ subsets, people with type 1 diabetes showed modestly shorter TCRB CDR3s.

CDR1 SQVTM and CDR2 ANQGSEA come from the germline V gene. The V gene lost 3 bases and the J gene lost 8 bases, with 13 bases spanning the gap. CDR3 length: 13 amino acids. As regards this clone: Its antigen is undetermined.

Expressed TCRB transcripts got sequenced, as all isolated RNA was reverse transcribed. Data came from immunoSEQ multiplex PCR; TCRdb stores just in-frame clones and leaves some out. The sample has about 170,000 clones, approximately 8.1% seen once. The specimen sequenced was central memory CD4+ T cells from blood. The rearrangement joins TRBV29-1 to TRBJ2-2; D unresolved. The TCR comes from a man aged 18 to 30 with type 1 diabetes. In DNA form, the CDR3 reads TGCAGCGTTGAGGTGCAGAAAGCGGGGGAGCTGTTTTTT. Its translation is CSVEVQKAGELFF.